Below are 25 T cell receptor beta chains sequenced from a single sample in a study of blood T cell repertoires in COVID-19 (dated by TCRdb to about 2020). The library was prepared using the immunoSEQ multiplex PCR assay. TCRdb obtained this table from immuneACCESS and retained in-frame rearrangements with V and J assigned. These tables miss some clones; where compared with another copy, unresolved V genes account for less than half of the shortfall, and the remainder is unexplained. This sample comprises 90,000 to 120,000 clones, about 90% of them detected only once. Of the sample, over 1% falls within the top ten clones. Material: peripheral blood. Receptors originate from a woman aged 30 to 39 with acute or convalescent COVID-19.

The V gene is TRBV5-1, the J gene TRBJ1-3; no clear D. Deletions cut 0 bases from V and 2 bases from J, with 12 bases between. The germline CDR1 and CDR2 sequences are SGHRS and YFSETQ. The CDR3 contains 16 residues. Here the CDR3 DNA reads TGCGCCAGCAGCTTGGGCAGCGGCCCGACTGGAAACACCATATATTTT. This encodes CASSLGSGPTGNTIYF.

The V call is TRBV24-1, the J call TRBJ2-1; possible D gene TRBD2, 6 bases. Per germline, CDR1 KGHDR and CDR2 SFDVKD. V lost 4 bases, J lost 0 bases, and 12 bases lay in between. This CDR3 spans 16 amino acids. CDR3 loop: CATSDREYSSYNEQFF. CDR3 coding DNA: TGTGCCACCAGTGACCGGGAGTACAGCTCCTACAATGAGCAGTTCTTC.

This chain connects TRBV28 to TRBJ1-2, with TRBD1 as a possible D gene (6 bases). Per germline, CDR1 MDHEN and CDR2 SYDVKM. This CDR3 has 13 residues. Trimming pared 6 bases from V and 2 bases from J, leaving 10 bases between. CDR3 protein: CASSHGQNYGYTF. The CDR3 DNA reads TGTGCCAGCAGCCACGGACAGAACTATGGCTACACCTTC.

This chain links TRBV28 with TRBJ1-2; possibly TRBD1 for D (6 bases). Germline V gene lookup returns CDR1 MDHEN and CDR2 SYDVKM. The CDR3 loop spans 17 amino acids. Deletions cut 0 bases from V and 4 bases from J, with 18 bases between. The CDR3 DNA reads as TGTGCCAGCAGTTTATGGGTGAGGGGACTAGGGGGCTATGGCTACACCTTC. Residues: CASSLWVRGLGGYGYTF.

The chain joins TRBV5-6 to TRBJ2-1; 7 bases are a match to TRBD2. This CDR3 has 14 amino acids. With 0 bases clipped from V and 9 bases from J, the junction kept 6 bases outside the gene matches. Per the germline V gene, CDR1 is SGHDT and CDR2 is YYEEEE. The CDR3 DNA is TGTGCCAGCAGCTTGGGGACTAGAATGGGTGAGCAGTTCTTC. This gives the protein CASSLGTRMGEQFF. The full variable domain, completed using reference TRBV5-6 and TRBJ2-1, is DAGVTQSPTHLIKTRGQQVTLRCSPKSGHDTVSWYQQALGQGPQFIFQYYEEEERQRGNFPDRFSGHQFPNYSSELNVNALLLGDSALYLCASSLGTRMGEQFFGPGTRLTVL.

The chain combines TRBV5-1 with TRBJ1-2; D may be TRBD1 (5 bases). The CDR3 spans 19 residues. Trimming pared 0 bases from V and 0 bases from J, leaving 21 bases between. Germline CDR1 is SGHRS and CDR2 is YFSETQ. The CDR3 sequence is CASSLAGGAGTDPNYGYTF. The CDR3 DNA follows: TGCGCCAGCAGCTTGGCCGGGGGTGCAGGTACGGACCCTAACTATGGCTACACCTTC.

The genes are TRBV19 and TRBJ1-3; a possible D gene is TRBD1 (5 bases). Trimming took 3 bases from V and 0 from J, leaving 18 bases between them. CDR1 and CDR2 from the germline V gene are LNHDA and SQIVND (reference sequence). The length of the CDR3 is 18 residues. This CDR3 reads CASSMAGGSLYSGNTIYF. DNA for the CDR3: TGTGCCAGTAGTATGGCCGGGGGATCTCTCTACTCTGGAAACACCATATATTTT.

The chain couples TRBV25-1 to TRBJ2-7; possibly TRBD1 for D (6 bases). V was cut by 4 bases and J by 6 bases, with 13 bases left in between. The germline gives CDR1 MGHDK, CDR2 SYGVNS. CDR3 length: 13 amino acids. CDR3 coding DNA: TGTGCCAGCAGTGCCAGGGGTGCGCTCGAGCAGTACTTC. Translation: CASSARGALEQYF.

The genes are TRBV7-6 and TRBJ2-1; D is unclear. The CDR3 extends over 17 amino acids. Looked up from germline, CDR1 is SGHVS and CDR2 is FNYEAQ. The V end lost 1 base, the J end lost 5 bases, and 18 bases lay between the germline ends. Here the CDR3 reads CASSLVRLRLVDNEQFF. CDR3 in DNA: TGTGCCAGCAGCTTAGTTCGTTTACGGCTAGTTGACAATGAGCAGTTCTTC. Variable domain in full (rest from reference TRBV7-6 and TRBJ2-1): GAGVSQSPRYKVTKRGQDVALRCDPISGHVSLYWYRQALGQGPEFLTYFNYEAQQDKSGLPNDRFSAERPEGSISTLTIQRTEQRDSAMYRCASSLVRLRLVDNEQFFGPGTRLTVL.

The rearrangement links TRBV2 to TRBJ2-2; 7 nucleotides match TRBD2. The CDR3 length is 16 residues. Trimming cost V 6 bases and J 4 bases; bases outside gene matches: 11. The V gene's germline CDR1 is SNHLY and CDR2 FYNNEI. The CDR3 DNA sequence: TGTGCCAGCAGGCTGCTGAGCGGGGCCTCCACCGGGGAGCTGTTTTTT. It encodes CASRLLSGASTGELFF. Combining the CDR3 with reference TRBV2 and TRBJ2-2 gives the whole variable domain EPEVTQTPSHQVTQMGQEVILRCVPISNHLYFYWYRQILGQKVEFLVSFYNNEISEKSEIFDDQFSVERPDGSNFTLKIRSTKLEDSAMYFCASRLLSGASTGELFFGEGSRLTVL.

This chain links TRBV28 with TRBJ1-2; 7 nucleotides agree with TRBD1. V lost 4 bases to trimming and J lost 7 bases; unmatched junction nucleotides: 6. The CDR3 contains 13 residues. Per germline, CDR1 MDHEN and CDR2 SYDVKM. The CDR3 reads CASSYRGLGGYTF. Here the CDR3 DNA reads TGTGCCAGCAGTTACAGGGGACTCGGTGGCTACACCTTC.

The chain recombines TRBV9 with TRBJ2-1, with 8 bases aligning to TRBD2. This CDR3 comprises 15 residues. Germline V gives CDR1 SGDLS, CDR2 YYNGEE. The junction had 9 bases not matched to a gene; V was cut back by 2 bases and J by 8 bases. For the CDR3, the DNA is TGTGCCAGCAGCGTCGACGGGAGGGTTTTGGATGAGCAGTTCTTC. It codes for CASSVDGRVLDEQFF.

J is TRBJ1-1 and V is TRBV27; no clear D. Germline V gene sequence: CDR1 MNHEY, CDR2 SMNVEV (reference sequence). The V and J ends lost 5 bases and 4 bases respectively, with 14 bases between them. The CDR3 covers 14 residues. The CDR3 bases are TGTGCCAGCAGTATGAGGGTTGTGAGCACTGAAGCTTTCTTT. Translated: CASSMRVVSTEAFF.

The chain uses TRBV4-3 and TRBJ1-1; 8 positions match TRBD1. The CDR3 length is 18 residues. Germline assignment: CDR1 LGHNA and CDR2 YSLEER. V dropped 4 bases and J dropped 4; count of bases not matched to a gene: 17. CDR3 sequence reads: CASSPAALSGGLATEAFF. In nucleotides, the CDR3 is TGCGCCAGCAGCCCGGCGGCACTTTCAGGGGGCTTAGCCACTGAAGCTTTCTTT.

The rearrangement uses TRBV5-1 and TRBJ1-4, with 10 bases matching TRBD1. After removal of 5 bases from V and 9 bases from J, the junction contained 7 bases not matched to a gene. CDR1 and CDR2 (germline): SGHRS, YFSETQ. The CDR3 sequence is 14 residues long. DNA for the CDR3: TGCGCCAGCAGAGACCGGACAGGGGGAAAAAAACTGTTTTTT. Translating gives CASRDRTGGKKLFF.

The chain links TRBV7-2 to TRBJ1-2, with a possible D match to TRBD1 (5 bases). There are 15 residues in the CDR3. CDR1 is SGHTA and CDR2 is FQGNSA in the germline V gene. Trimming took off 4 bases at V and 7 bases at J, with 19 bases between the two ends. CDR3 protein: CASSYLMGLLGGYTF. DNA of the CDR3: TGTGCCAGCAGCTATCTAATGGGACTTCTCGGTGGCTACACCTTC.

The gene calls are TRBV6-6 and TRBJ2-7, with a weak D call TRBD1 (6 bases). CDR3 length: 16 amino acids. From germline, CDR1 is MNHNY and CDR2 SVGAGI (reference sequence). With 3 bases removed from V and 0 bases from J, the gap between germline ends came to 15 bases. The CDR3 is CASSYSDRSFSYEQYF. Written as DNA, the CDR3 is TGTGCCAGCAGTTATTCGGACAGAAGTTTCTCCTACGAGCAGTACTTC.

This clone appeared a single time. The rearrangement uses TRBV7-9 and TRBJ2-7; D not resolved. CDR3 size: 15 residues. The germline gives CDR1 SEHNR, CDR2 FQNEAQ (reference sequence). The ends were cut back, 5 bases at V and 0 bases at J, with 14 bases in the middle. CDR3: CASSTASKSSYEQYF. The DNA for the CDR3 is TGTGCCAGCAGCACCGCGAGCAAGAGCTCCTACGAGCAGTACTTC.

The chain uses TRBV5-4 and TRBJ1-1; D uncertain. Germline assignment: CDR1 SGHNT and CDR2 YYREEE (reference sequence). This CDR3 region has 14 residues. V was clipped by 0 bases and J by 0 bases, with 6 bases between them. CDR3: CASSLDPVNTEAFF. Here the CDR3 DNA reads TGTGCCAGCAGCTTGGACCCGGTGAACACTGAAGCTTTCTTT.

This clone was seen a few times. This chain links TRBV11-3 with TRBJ2-3; 12 bases agree with TRBD1. Trimming cost V 1 base and J 1 base; bases outside gene matches: 6. Germline-derived CDR1 and CDR2 are SGHNT and YENEEA. The CDR3 covers 18 residues. The CDR3 DNA follows: TGTGCCAGCAGCTTAGTCGGGACAGGGGGCCTTGGCACAGATACGCAGTATTTT. Protein sequence: CASSLVGTGGLGTDTQYF. Complete variable domain (other parts from reference TRBV11-3 and TRBJ2-3): EAGVVQSPRYKIIEKKQPVAFWCNPISGHNTLYWYLQNLGQGPELLIRYENEEAVDDSQLPKDRFSAERLKGVDSTLKIQPAELGDSAVYLCASSLVGTGGLGTDTQYFGPGTRLTVL.

The CDR3 bases are TGCGCCAGCAGCTTAGAGGGGAGGGCCTACGAGCAGTACTTC. This encodes CASSLEGRAYEQYF. The J gene is TRBJ2-7, the V gene TRBV5-1, with TRBD2 matching 7 bases. Germline CDR1 is SGHRS and CDR2 is YFSETQ. V shed 2 bases, J shed 2 bases, and the junction held 4 bases outside the gene matches. The CDR3 loop spans 14 amino acids.

The chain joins TRBV28 to TRBJ2-7; D is perhaps TRBD1 (5 bases). Trimming left V 5 bases short and J 6 bases short, with 11 bases between. CDR3 length: 12 amino acids. From germline, CDR1 is MDHEN and CDR2 SYDVKM. The CDR3 DNA sequence: TGTGCCAGCAGTCCCAGGGTGGCCGAGCAGTACTTC. Translated: CASSPRVAEQYF. Complete variable domain (other parts from reference TRBV28 and TRBJ2-7): DVKVTQSSRYLVKRTGEKVFLECVQDMDHENMFWYRQDPGLGLRLIYFSYDVKMKEKGDIPEGYSVSREKKERFSLILESASTNQTSMYLCASSPRVAEQYFGPGTRLTVT.

A few counts support this clone. V and J are TRBV28 and TRBJ1-3, with D unclear. V dropped 10 bases and J dropped 2 bases, with 9 bases sitting between them. Germline CDR1 MDHEN, CDR2 SYDVKM. The CDR3 extends over 12 amino acids. This CDR3 is CAIMQAGNTIYF. CDR3 bases: TGTGCCATCATGCAGGCTGGAAACACCATATATTTT.

For the CDR3, the DNA is TGCAGCGTATCGACAGGGGTATCTAATTCACCCCTCCACTTT. Its translation is CSVSTGVSNSPLHF. The chain combines TRBV29-1 with TRBJ1-6; 8 bases are shared with TRBD1. Germline V CDR1 and CDR2: SQVTM, ANQGSEA. The trim removed 6 bases at V and 6 bases at J, leaving 7 bases unmatched. CDR3 size: 14 residues.

This chain links TRBV28 with TRBJ1-2; D perhaps matches TRBD1 (5 bases). The germline CDR1 and CDR2 sequences are MDHEN and SYDVKM. The CDR3 is made up of 14 amino acids. V gave up 5 bases and J gave up 5 bases, with 15 bases separating them. This CDR3 is CASSQGIQGYGYTF. As DNA, the CDR3 is TGTGCCAGCAGTCAGGGTATTCAGGGATATGGCTACACCTTC.